Given below is one TCR beta chain in context. The sample comes from a study of blood T cell repertoires in COVID-19. Looking at the study overall: Acute and convalescent COVID-19 samples came from the United States, Italy and Spain.

Original methodology: Reference gene primer amplification yielded estimated nucleated cell counts. Libraries were prepared by immunoSEQ multiplex PCR; TCRdb keeps only in-frame clonotypes and omits some of them. V, J and clone size were drawn from that table, and D and trimming were deduced from the DNA. The profile shows approximately 140,000 clones, 84% of them singletons. V lost 3 bases, J lost 5 bases, and 1 base stayed unmatched. Germline-derived CDR1 and CDR2 are SNHLY and FYNNEI. The CDR3 is made up of 14 amino acids. One Seattle source followed patients from active infection through their disease course.

Sequenced material: peripheral blood. The J gene is TRBJ1-6, the V gene TRBV2; 7 bases line up with TRBD1. The receptor comes from a man aged 25-45 years with COVID-19, enrolled during active disease. CDR3 loop: CASSEDRNNSPLHF. The CDR3 DNA reads as TGTGCCAGCAGTGAGGACAGGAATAATTCACCCCTCCACTTT.